The 6 T cell receptor beta chains in this list originate from one sample, sequenced in a study of blood T cells in healthy people across ages (dated by TCRdb to the mid-2010s). Libraries were prepared through 5' RACE. The sequencing machine was an Illumina HiSeq 2500. A second PCR of 7 to 11 cycles was performed with a sample-barcoded 5' primer and a J-beta primer mix. Clones were called with MiXCR by TCRdb after fastp trimmed the public reads at Q25, and only in-frame beta chains were retained. Entries that share a CDR3 protein sequence are merged under the most common genes and DNA. Recorded for this sample are 650,000 or so distinct CDR3 sequences; over 40% of them occurred a single time. Jointly, the top ten make up about 13% of the sample. The sample was blood. Receptor source: an elderly woman in good health.

Remarks on this clonotype: Compared with germline, one end of the junction differs, possibly owing to a read error. The chain uses TRBV7-2 and TRBJ2-5, with D unclear. Germline values: CDR1 SGHTA, CDR2 FQGNSA. The CDR3 length is 15 residues. This chain's CDR3 is CVSSLSVSPYNEQYF. CDR3 nucleotides: TGTGTCAGCAGCTTATCGGTTTCCCCCTACAATGAGCAGTACTTC. Using reference TRBV7-2 and TRBJ2-5 for the parts outside the CDR3, the full variable domain is GAGVSQSPSNKVTEKGKDVELRCDPISGHTALYWYRQSLGQGLEFLIYFQGNSAPDKSGLPSDRFSAERTGGSVSTLTIQRTQQEDSAVYLCVSSLSVSPYNEQYFGPGTRLLVL.

For this clonotype: This could be a read error, since a much larger clone is one nucleotide away. The gene calls are TRBV12-3 or TRBV12-4 and TRBJ2-3; D tentatively fits TRBD1 or TRBD2 (5 bases each). V was clipped by 3 bases and J by 4 bases, with 20 bases between them. This CDR3 is built from 17 residues. This CDR3 is CASSFGGWGKSPDTQYF. DNA of the CDR3: TGTGCCAGCAGTTTTGGTGGGTGGGGGAAGAGTCCAGATACGCAGTATTTT.

The chain recombines TRBV28 with TRBJ2-4, with 8 bases lining up with TRBD1. CDR1 is MDHEN, CDR2 SYDVKM, per germline. The CDR3 runs to 18 residues. The V and J ends lost 6 bases and 0 bases, in that order; junction bases with no gene match: 13. The CDR3 DNA is TGTGCCAGCAGGCCCACCGGGACAGGATTACCAGCCAAAAACATTCAGTACTTC. Protein product: CASRPTGTGLPAKNIQYF. The full variable domain, completed using reference TRBV28 and TRBJ2-4, is DVKVTQSSRYLVKRTGEKVFLECVQDMDHENMFWYRQDPGLGLRLIYFSYDVKMKEKGDIPEGYSVSREKKERFSLILESASTNQTSMYLCASRPTGTGLPAKNIQYFGAGTRLSVL.

Concerning this clonotype: A much larger clone sits a single nucleotide away, making a read error possible. The gene calls are TRBV5-5 and TRBJ2-1; 7 positions agree with TRBD2. The CDR3 sequence is 13 residues long. After removal of 3 bases from V and 10 bases from J, the junction contained 7 bases not matched to a gene. The V gene's germline CDR1 is SGHKS and CDR2 YYEKEE (reference sequence). The CDR3 reads CASSWGGIGEQFF. The CDR3 region has the DNA TGTGCCAGCAGCTGGGGGGGAATAGGGGAGCAGTTCTTC.

Comments on this clonotype: This may come from a read error, since a much larger clone is one base off. The chain links TRBV5-1 to TRBJ2-1; a weak D match, TRBD2 (6 bases). The better agreement between TRBJ2-7 and the DNA end casts doubt on the J call. The CDR3 consists of 15 residues. Germline lookup yields CDR1 SGHRS and CDR2 YFSETQ. The CDR3 region has the DNA TGCGCCAGCAGCTTAGGAGGGGTTACCTACAATGAGCAGTACTTC. Residues: CASSLGGVTYNEQYF.

This clonotype was seen repeatedly, ten times or more. The rearrangement uses TRBV2 and TRBJ2-5; 12 bases are a match to TRBD2. Per germline, CDR1 SNHLY and CDR2 FYNNEI. This CDR3 is 14 amino acids long. V was pared by 0 bases and J by 7 bases, with 0 bases of the junction left unmatched. CDR3 protein: CASSEATSGGTQYF. In DNA form, the CDR3 reads TGTGCCAGCAGTGAAGCGACTAGCGGGGGGACCCAGTACTTC.